This T cell receptor beta chain was retrieved from a study of neurological immune-mediated disorders. The time point was: longitudinal time-point 2. Deletions cut 3 bases from V and 1 base from J, with 9 bases between. From germline, CDR1 is LGHDT and CDR2 YNNKEL (reference sequence). This CDR3 comprises 14 residues. The study's findings and limits: With the multiple sclerosis repertoire cluster, neither clinical nor MRI features showed any association.

This clonotype was detected many times. Its antigen is unknown. TCRdb re-analysed the 5' RACE reads in MiXCR, keeping a single row per CDR3 protein. The sample lists 70,000 to 90,000 distinct CDR3 sequences; 5% to 6% were seen once. The origin of this receptor is an older woman with multiple sclerosis. The V and J genes are TRBV3-1 and TRBJ1-1, with a weak D call TRBD1 (6 bases). Source material: PBMCs. The CDR3 DNA reads as TGTGCCAGCAGCCAGAAACAGGGGAACACTGAAGCTTTCTTT. It encodes CASSQKQGNTEAFF.